This is a list of T cell receptor beta chains from one sample in a study of long-term antiretroviral therapy in people with HIV. TCRdb's table, derived via immunoSEQ multiplex PCR, lists solely in-frame clones and lacks some. The sample lists roughly 25,000 clones, about 86% seen once, with roughly 6% in the top ten. This specimen consisted of unsorted PBMCs, obtained 0.7 years before starting antiretroviral therapy. The receptors originated from a young man with HIV. The CDR3 runs from the conserved cysteine through the conserved F or W. The order of the fields is clone size, V gene, J gene, D gene, CDR3 protein, CDR3 DNA. The D gene is left open where the match is weak. Expanded clones get a size class; other rows say once, few or many, or leave the size out.

size: NA; V: TRBV7-2; J: TRBJ1-2; D: NA; CDR3: CASSLARQGGLGNYGYTF; DNA: TGTGCCAGCAGCTTAGCGCGGCAGGGAGGATTGGGTAACTATGGCTACACCTTC
size: NA; V: TRBV6-1; J: TRBJ2-3; D: NA; CDR3: CASSDGLVIDTQYF; DNA: TGTGCCAGCAGTGATGGCCTAGTTATTGATACGCAGTATTTT
size: NA; V: TRBV4-1; J: TRBJ2-5; D: NA; CDR3: CASSQVGAGGETQYF; DNA: TGCGCCAGCAGCCAAGTTGGGGCAGGGGGGGAGACCCAGTACTTC
size: medium-sized; V: TRBV10-1; J: TRBJ1-6; D: NA; CDR3: CASNGGACNSPLHF; DNA: TGCGCCAGCAATGGGGGCGCGTGTAATTCACCCCTCCACTTT
size: once; V: TRBV4-3; J: TRBJ1-5; D: NA; CDR3: CASSQDRPPRDQPQHF; DNA: TGCGCCAGCAGCCAAGATAGGCCGCCCCGGGATCAGCCCCAGCATTTT
size: once; V: TRBV6-6; J: TRBJ2-1; D: TRBD2; CDR3: CASSYPSGRPRNEQFF; DNA: TGTGCCAGCAGTTACCCTAGCGGGAGGCCCCGCAATGAGCAGTTCTTC
size: few; V: TRBV5-1; J: TRBJ1-2; D: TRBD1; CDR3: CASSLDGTGPYGYTF; DNA: TGCGCCAGCAGCTTGGATGGGACAGGGCCCTATGGCTACACCTTC
size: NA; V: TRBV28; J: TRBJ1-2; D: NA; CDR3: CASRPGTLRYGYTF; DNA: TGTGCCAGCAGGCCCGGGACACTTCGTTATGGCTACACCTTC
size: once; V: TRBV7-9; J: TRBJ2-2; D: NA; CDR3: CASSYTRNTGELFF; DNA: TGTGCCAGCAGCTATACACGGAACACCGGGGAGCTGTTTTTT
size: NA; V: TRBV7-2; J: TRBJ2-4; D: NA; CDR3: CASSQQTGKNIQYF; DNA: TGTGCCAGCAGCCAACAGACAGGCAAAAACATTCAGTACTTC
size: NA; V: TRBV10-3; J: TRBJ2-5; D: NA; CDR3: CAPKTRFPGRETQYF; DNA: TGTGCCCCCAAGACCCGGTTTCCGGGGAGGGAGACCCAGTACTTC
size: NA; V: TRBV7-9; J: TRBJ2-2; D: TRBD1; CDR3: CASSLEAGGDTGELFF; DNA: TGTGCCAGCAGCTTAGAGGCAGGGGGCGACACCGGGGAGCTGTTTTTT
size: few; V: TRBV7-9; J: TRBJ2-5; D: TRBD1; CDR3: CASSPQGAAKETQYF; DNA: TGTGCCAGCAGCCCCCAGGGGGCGGCTAAAGAGACCCAGTACTTC
size: once; V: TRBV5-4; J: TRBJ2-2; D: TRBD1; CDR3: CASSLSGQGPGELFF; DNA: TGTGCCAGCAGCTTATCGGGACAGGGTCCCGGGGAGCTGTTTTTT
size: NA; V: TRBV5-1; J: TRBJ1-4; D: TRBD1; CDR3: CASSLGDSGEKLFF; DNA: TGCGCCAGCAGCTTGGGGGACAGCGGCGAAAAACTGTTTTTT
size: NA; V: TRBV5-1; J: TRBJ1-2; D: TRBD1; CDR3: CASSLAGTGGGYTF; DNA: TGCGCCAGCAGCTTGGCCGGGACAGGGGGAGGCTACACCTTC
size: once; V: TRBV7-9; J: TRBJ1-1; D: TRBD1; CDR3: CASSPTGGNEAFF; DNA: TGTGCCAGCAGCCCGACAGGGGGTAATGAAGCTTTCTTT
size: NA; V: TRBV7-8; J: TRBJ2-3; D: NA; CDR3: CASSLAPQTTDTQYF; DNA: TGTGCCAGCAGCTTAGCGCCGCAGACCACAGATACGCAGTATTTT
size: NA; V: TRBV19; J: TRBJ1-4; D: NA; CDR3: CASSTRRFGEKLFF; DNA: TGTGCCAGTAGTACCCGACGTTTTGGGGAAAAACTGTTTTTT
size: NA; V: TRBV9; J: TRBJ2-5; D: NA; CDR3: CASSVMSTETQYF; DNA: TGTGCCAGCAGCGTGATGAGTACAGAGACCCAGTACTTC
size: NA; V: TRBV28; J: TRBJ2-3; D: TRBD1; CDR3: CASRAQGNTQYF; DNA: TGTGCCAGCAGAGCACAGGGGAATACGCAGTATTTT
size: NA; V: TRBV30; J: TRBJ2-2; D: TRBD2; CDR3: CAWSRIAGGPGTGELFF; DNA: TGTGCCTGGAGTAGGATAGCGGGGGGGCCGGGCACCGGGGAGCTGTTTTTT
size: NA; V: TRBV6-5; J: TRBJ2-4; D: NA; CDR3: CASTSFTPSKNIQYF; DNA: TGTGCCAGCACCTCCTTTACCCCCTCAAAAAACATTCAGTACTTC
size: once; V: TRBV30; J: TRBJ1-4; D: NA; CDR3: CAWSGGWDEKLFF; DNA: TGTGCCTGGAGTGGGGGGTGGGATGAAAAACTGTTTTTT
size: NA; V: TRBV9; J: TRBJ2-1; D: NA; CDR3: CASSLRGQRDNEQFF; DNA: TGTGCCAGCAGCCTCCGAGGACAGAGGGACAATGAGCAGTTCTTC
size: NA; V: TRBV27; J: TRBJ1-4; D: TRBD1; CDR3: CASSLAGQGGEKLFF; DNA: TGTGCCAGCAGTTTGGCGGGACAGGGCGGGGAAAAACTGTTTTTT
size: NA; V: TRBV2; J: TRBJ1-5; D: NA; CDR3: CASRAGPRDQPQHF; DNA: TGTGCCAGCAGGGCCGGGCCAAGGGATCAGCCCCAGCATTTT
size: NA; V: TRBV14; J: TRBJ1-1; D: TRBD1; CDR3: CASRRPGQGATEAFF; DNA: TGTGCCAGCAGGCGTCCGGGACAGGGGGCGACCGAAGCTTTCTTT
size: NA; V: TRBV5-1; J: TRBJ2-2; D: NA; CDR3: CASSFLVSNTGELFF; DNA: TGCGCCAGCAGCTTCTTAGTCTCGAACACCGGGGAGCTGTTTTTT
size: once; V: TRBV18; J: TRBJ2-2; D: NA; CDR3: CASSPRGQTFANTGELFF; DNA: TGTGCCAGCTCACCACGAGGACAGACATTCGCGAACACCGGGGAGCTGTTTTTT
size: NA; V: TRBV11-2; J: TRBJ1-6; D: TRBD1; CDR3: CASSFATGLGNSPLHF; DNA: TGTGCCAGCAGCTTCGCGACAGGGCTTGGTAATTCACCCCTCCACTTT
size: NA; V: TRBV6-1; J: TRBJ2-5; D: NA; CDR3: CASSLGAAQETQYF; DNA: TGTGCCTCCTCATTAGGGGCAGCCCAAGAGACCCAGTACTTC
size: medium-sized; V: TRBV19; J: TRBJ2-2; D: TRBD1; CDR3: CASSPTGVEDGELFF; DNA: TGTGCCAGTAGTCCCACAGGGGTGGAGGACGGGGAGCTGTTTTTT
size: NA; V: TRBV6-1; J: TRBJ1-5; D: TRBD1; CDR3: CASSQGTGGGQPQHF; DNA: TGTGCCAGCAGCCAAGGGACAGGGGGGGGGCAGCCCCAGCATTTT
size: NA; V: TRBV5-1; J: TRBJ2-7; D: TRBD2; CDR3: CASSLPLAGAFYEQYF; DNA: TGCGCCAGCAGCTTGCCCCTAGCGGGGGCCTTCTACGAGCAGTACTTC
size: few; V: TRBV27; J: TRBJ1-1; D: NA; CDR3: CASSPRGPNTEAFF; DNA: TGTGCCAGCAGTCCCCGCGGACCGAACACTGAAGCTTTCTTT
size: NA; V: TRBV2; J: TRBJ1-6; D: NA; CDR3: CASSEQVLGASTSSYNSPLHF; DNA: TGTGCCAGCAGTGAGCAGGTGCTCGGGGCGAGTACGAGCTCCTATAATTCACCCCTCCACTTT
size: NA; V: TRBV11-2; J: TRBJ2-1; D: NA; CDR3: CASSLDGRTYNEQFF; DNA: TGTGCCAGCAGCTTAGACGGCAGGACATACAATGAGCAGTTCTTC
size: NA; V: TRBV19; J: TRBJ2-7; D: NA; CDR3: CASSIDWERSYEQYF; DNA: TGTGCCAGTAGTATAGATTGGGAGCGGAGCTACGAGCAGTACTTC
size: NA; V: TRBV6-5; J: TRBJ2-7; D: NA; CDR3: CASSRAGLSSYEQYF; DNA: TGTGCCAGCAGCCGGGCGGGACTTAGCTCCTACGAGCAGTACTTC
size: few; V: TRBV2; J: TRBJ1-2; D: NA; CDR3: CASMVSGGAGYTF; DNA: TGTGCCAGCATGGTATCCGGGGGAGCCGGCTACACCTTC
size: NA; V: TRBV4-1; J: TRBJ2-7; D: NA; CDR3: CASSQDRGPKAYEQYF; DNA: TGCGCCAGCAGCCAAGATAGAGGCCCTAAGGCGTACGAGCAGTACTTC
size: NA; V: TRBV5-4; J: TRBJ2-1; D: NA; CDR3: CASSLELAHNEQFF; DNA: TGTGCCAGCAGCTTGGAACTAGCACACAATGAGCAGTTCTTC
size: NA; V: TRBV7-9; J: TRBJ1-2; D: NA; CDR3: CASSSNYGYTF; DNA: TGTGCCAGCAGCTCGAACTATGGCTACACCTTC
size: NA; V: TRBV28; J: TRBJ1-4; D: NA; CDR3: CASKDGEKLFF; DNA: TGTGCCAGCAAGGACGGTGAAAAACTGTTTTTT
size: once; V: TRBV2; J: TRBJ2-4; D: NA; CDR3: CASTIGSAKNIQYF; DNA: TGTGCCAGCACCATCGGTTCAGCCAAAAACATTCAGTACTTC
size: NA; V: TRBV27; J: TRBJ2-7; D: NA; CDR3: CASSTGANWGEQYF; DNA: TGTGCCAGCAGTACGGGGGCCAACTGGGGGGAGCAGTACTTC
size: NA; V: TRBV5-4; J: TRBJ2-7; D: TRBD2; CDR3: CASSPRLSGGHEQYF; DNA: TGTGCCAGCAGCCCCCGACTGTCGGGAGGTCACGAGCAGTACTTC
size: NA; V: TRBV28; J: TRBJ2-7; D: NA; CDR3: CASSTPRLGLSSYEQYF; DNA: TGTGCCAGCAGTACCCCCCGACTCGGACTAAGTTCCTACGAGCAGTACTTC
size: NA; V: TRBV7-9; J: TRBJ1-5; D: NA; CDR3: CASSLPHQPQHF; DNA: TGTGCCAGCAGCTTACCTCATCAGCCCCAGCATTTT
size: once; V: TRBV5-1; J: TRBJ1-3; D: NA; CDR3: CASSLGSPLLGTSGNTIYF; DNA: TGCGCCAGCAGCTTGGGTTCCCCCCTCCTAGGCACCTCTGGAAACACCATATATTTT
size: NA; V: TRBV25-1; J: TRBJ2-1; D: TRBD2; CDR3: CASSGLAGYYNEQFF; DNA: TGTGCCAGCAGCGGACTAGCGGGATACTACAATGAGCAGTTCTTC
size: NA; V: TRBV14; J: TRBJ2-7; D: NA; CDR3: CASSQGNLLGLSYEQYF; DNA: TGTGCCAGCAGCCAAGGTAACCTCCTTGGCCTCTCCTACGAGCAGTACTTC
size: NA; V: TRBV11-1; J: TRBJ1-1; D: NA; CDR3: CASSRRLNTEAFF; DNA: TGTGCCAGCAGCCGACGGTTGAACACTGAAGCTTTCTTT
size: NA; V: TRBV2; J: TRBJ2-5; D: NA; CDR3: CASTRIGETQYF; DNA: TGTGCCAGCACCCGTATCGGGGAGACCCAGTACTTC
size: NA; V: TRBV7-2; J: TRBJ2-5; D: NA; CDR3: CASSRGVQETQYF; DNA: TGTGCCAGCAGCAGGGGAGTCCAAGAGACCCAGTACTTC
size: NA; V: TRBV29-1; J: TRBJ1-2; D: NA; CDR3: CSVGAGVNYGYTF; DNA: TGCAGCGTTGGTGCAGGGGTCAACTATGGCTACACCTTC
size: NA; V: TRBV28; J: TRBJ1-3; D: TRBD1; CDR3: CASSLAGGPGGNTIYF; DNA: TGTGCCAGCAGCCTCGCAGGGGGTCCTGGGGGAAACACCATATATTTT
size: NA; V: TRBV10-2; J: TRBJ1-5; D: NA; CDR3: CASSESTLWAGAGQPQHF; DNA: TGCGCCAGCAGTGAGTCGACTCTGTGGGCTGGGGCGGGTCAGCCCCAGCATTTT
size: once; V: TRBV11-3; J: TRBJ2-3; D: NA; CDR3: CASSPGSGITDTQYF; DNA: TGTGCCAGCAGCCCAGGGTCCGGGATCACAGATACGCAGTATTTT